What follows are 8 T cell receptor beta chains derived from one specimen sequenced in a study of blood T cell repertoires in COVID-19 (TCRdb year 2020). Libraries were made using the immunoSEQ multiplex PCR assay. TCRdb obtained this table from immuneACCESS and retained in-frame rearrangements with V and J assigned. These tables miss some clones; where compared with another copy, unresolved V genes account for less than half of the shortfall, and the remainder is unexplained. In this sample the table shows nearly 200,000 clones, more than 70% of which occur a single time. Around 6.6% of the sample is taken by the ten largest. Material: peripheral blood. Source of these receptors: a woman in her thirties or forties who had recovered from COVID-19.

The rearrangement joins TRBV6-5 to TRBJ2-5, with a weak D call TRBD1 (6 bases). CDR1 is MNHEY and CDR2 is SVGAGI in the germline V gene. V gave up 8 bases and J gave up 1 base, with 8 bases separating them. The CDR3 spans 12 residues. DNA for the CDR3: TGTGCCAGCGGGGGCTCCCAAGAGACCCAGTACTTC. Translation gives CASGGSQETQYF.

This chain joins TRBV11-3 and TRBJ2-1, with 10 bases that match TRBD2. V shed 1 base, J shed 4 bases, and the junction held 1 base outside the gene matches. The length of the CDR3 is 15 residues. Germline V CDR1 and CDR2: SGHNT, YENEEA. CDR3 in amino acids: CASSLGTSGYNEQFF. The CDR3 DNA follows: TGTGCCAGCAGCTTAGGGACTAGCGGTTACAATGAGCAGTTCTTC.

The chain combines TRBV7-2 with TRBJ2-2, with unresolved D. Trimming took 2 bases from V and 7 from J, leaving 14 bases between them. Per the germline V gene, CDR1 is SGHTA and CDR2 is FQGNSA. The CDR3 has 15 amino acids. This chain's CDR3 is CASSLNPRVLGELFF. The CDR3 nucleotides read TGTGCCAGCAGCTTAAACCCCCGGGTTCTCGGGGAGCTGTTTTTT.

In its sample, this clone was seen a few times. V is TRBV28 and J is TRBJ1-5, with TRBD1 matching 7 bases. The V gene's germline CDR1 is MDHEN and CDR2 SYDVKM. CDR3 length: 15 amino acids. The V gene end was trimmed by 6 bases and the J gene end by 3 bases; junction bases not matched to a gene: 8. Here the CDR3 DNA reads TGTGCCAGCAGGTCCGGGACAGCGAACAATCAGCCCCAGCATTTT. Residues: CASRSGTANNQPQHF.

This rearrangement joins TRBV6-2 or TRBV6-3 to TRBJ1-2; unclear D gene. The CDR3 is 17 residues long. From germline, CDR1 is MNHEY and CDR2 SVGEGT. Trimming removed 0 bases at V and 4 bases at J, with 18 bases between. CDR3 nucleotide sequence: TGTGCCAGCAGTTACTCGGCGGCTTCGGGTGAGCGCTATGGCTACACCTTC. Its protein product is CASSYSAASGERYGYTF.

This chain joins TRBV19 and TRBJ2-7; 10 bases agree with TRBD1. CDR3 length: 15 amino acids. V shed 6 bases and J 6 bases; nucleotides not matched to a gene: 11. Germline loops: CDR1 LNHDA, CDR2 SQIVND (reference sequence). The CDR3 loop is CASRPGTGVLGEQYF. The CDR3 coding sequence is TGTGCCAGTAGACCCGGGACAGGGGTGCTGGGCGAGCAGTACTTC.

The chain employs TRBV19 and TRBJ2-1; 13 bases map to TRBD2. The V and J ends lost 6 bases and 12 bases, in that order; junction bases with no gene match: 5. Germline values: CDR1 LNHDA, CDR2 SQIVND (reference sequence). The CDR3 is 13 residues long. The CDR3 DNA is TGTGCCAGTAGCGGGACTAGCGGGATGTGGCAGTTCTTC. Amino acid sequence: CASSGTSGMWQFF.

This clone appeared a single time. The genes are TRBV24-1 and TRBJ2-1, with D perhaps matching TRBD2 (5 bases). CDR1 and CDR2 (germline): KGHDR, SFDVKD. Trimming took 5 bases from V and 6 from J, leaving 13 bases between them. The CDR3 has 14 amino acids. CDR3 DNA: TGTGCCACCAGTGGACTACCCCGATCCAATGAGCAGTTCTTC. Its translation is CATSGLPRSNEQFF.